This is a list of T cell receptor beta chains from one sample in a study of T cell responses to AZD1222 COVID-19 vaccine. The table came from immunoSEQ multiplex PCR; TCRdb's copy has only in-frame clones and leaves some out. The top ten hold 7.5% to 10% of the sample, which has 150,000 to 200,000 clones, approximately 94% seen once. The specimen comprised peripheral blood, sampled on day 0 of AZD1222 vaccination. The receptors shown here come from an adult in good health. Both conserved end residues are part of each CDR3. D genes are given only for firm matches. Size values are once, few and many counts, or a class for expanded clones, and some rows have none.

>TRBV14|TRBJ2-3|TRBD1|NA
CASSQEYPRDSAGVTQYF
TGTGCCAGCAGCCAAGAATACCCCAGGGACAGTGCAGGGGTTACGCAGTATTTT
>TRBV2|TRBJ1-1|TRBD1|many
CASNRDRDYGEAFF
TGTGCCAGCAACCGGGACAGAGATTACGGAGAAGCTTTCTTT
>TRBV11-2|TRBJ2-7|TRBD2|NA
CASSARTSGSSYEQYF
TGTGCCAGCAGCGCGCGAACTAGCGGGAGCTCCTACGAGCAGTACTTC
>TRBV12-3/TRBV12-4|TRBJ2-1|NA|once
CASSLLPEEQFF
TGTGCCAGCAGTTTGCTGCCCGAGGAGCAGTTCTTC
>TRBV28|TRBJ2-4|NA|NA
CASSETPGGNIQYF
TGTGCCAGCAGTGAAACACCCGGCGGGAACATTCAGTACTTC
>TRBV5-1|TRBJ2-7|TRBD1|NA
CASSSPGQGAGEQYF
TGCGCCAGCAGCTCCCCGGGACAGGGGGCGGGCGAGCAGTACTTC
>TRBV10-2|TRBJ1-5|NA|once
CASSESIGLLPQHF
TGCGCCAGCAGTGAGTCGATCGGCCTGCTGCCCCAGCATTTT
>TRBV19|TRBJ2-6|NA|NA
CASSKWGLGSGANVLTF
TGTGCCAGTAGTAAATGGGGGCTGGGTTCTGGGGCCAACGTCCTGACTTTC
>TRBV3-1/TRBV3-2|TRBJ1-6|TRBD1|once
CASSPRQDPARGSPLHF
TGTGCCAGCAGCCCTCGACAGGACCCGGCCAGGGGGTCACCCCTCCACTTT
>TRBV9|TRBJ2-3|NA|NA
CASSGNPDRGSTDTQYF
TGTGCCAGTAGCGGGAACCCGGACAGGGGCAGCACAGATACGCAGTATTTT
>TRBV3-1/TRBV3-2|TRBJ2-6|NA|NA
CASSLEGSGANVLTF
TGTGCCAGCAGCCTTGAAGGGTCCGGGGCCAACGTCCTGACTTTC
>TRBV7-2|TRBJ1-2|NA|NA
CASSLAGYGYGYTF
TGTGCCAGCAGCTTAGCCGGGTACGGGTATGGCTACACCTTC
>TRBV11-3|TRBJ2-1|NA|once
CASSLEGRRRGYNEQFF
TGTGCCAGCAGCTTAGAGGGGAGAAGAAGGGGATACAATGAGCAGTTCTTC
>TRBV7-9|TRBJ1-2|TRBD1|NA
CASSPRTGVYGYTF
TGTGCCAGCAGTCCCCGGACAGGGGTCTATGGCTACACCTTC
>TRBV27|TRBJ2-1|TRBD1|NA
CASSPTGGPYNEQFF
TGTGCCAGCAGCCCGACAGGGGGGCCATACAATGAGCAGTTCTTC
>TRBV9|TRBJ2-1|NA|few
CASSVGSAHEQFF
TGTGCCAGCAGCGTAGGATCAGCCCATGAGCAGTTCTTC
>TRBV6-4|TRBJ2-1|TRBD2|NA
CASSEAPAGGINEQFF
TGTGCCAGCAGTGAAGCTCCAGCGGGAGGAATTAATGAGCAGTTCTTC